This T cell receptor beta chain was recovered during a study of blood T cell repertoires in COVID-19. A few counts support this clone. Some clones are missing from TCRdb's copy, which holds only in-frame ones; the method was immunoSEQ multiplex PCR. The table records more than 200,000 clones, approximately 86% of them present only once. V lost 5 bases, J lost 4 bases, and 8 bases lay in between. The V gene's germline CDR1 is SGHAT and CDR2 FQNNGV. CDR3 length: 12 residues. The V call is TRBV11-2, the J call TRBJ1-2; TRBD1 is a possible D gene (6 bases). The sequencing sample was made of peripheral blood. The sequence derives from a man aged 30-40 years with active or convalescent COVID-19. DNA of the CDR3: TGTGCCAGCAGCGAACAGGGCTATGGCTACACCTTC. Protein sequence: CASSEQGYGYTF.